The TCR beta chain described here comes from a study of cytomegalovirus exposure and HLA in healthy donors. Overall study context: An early data release held about 85 million unique TCRs from HLA-typed donors.

Study observations and caveats: Immune exposure was documented only through CMV serostatus.

With regard to this clone: The antigen remains unidentified.

With 2 bases removed from V and 5 bases from J, the gap between germline ends came to 13 bases. The germline gives CDR1 MNHEY, CDR2 SVGAGI. There are 14 residues in the CDR3. 60 Vbeta and 13 Jbeta primers were used in PCR. Profiled with immunoSEQ multiplex PCR; TCRdb holds only in-frame clones, not every one. Among around 140,000 clones, around 78% were seen once, and the ten largest hold approximately 1.5%. The sequence came from a woman between 18 and 29 years old in good health and CMV-seronegative. The sequencing sample was made of PBMCs. The genes are TRBV6-5 and TRBJ2-7; possible D gene TRBD1, 6 bases. DNA of the CDR3: TGTGCCAGCAGTTACCTGGGGGCAGCGGACGAGCAGTACTTC. Encoded protein: CASSYLGAADEQYF.